This T cell receptor beta chain was obtained from a study of cytomegalovirus exposure and HLA in healthy donors. As for the study in general: When 398 donors were genotyped, roughly 82% of them were found to fall in the Caucasian-associated ancestry cluster. Study outcomes and limitations: A later analysis reportedly found that, within productive TCRs, an Asian-associated ancestry cluster had fewer N-insertions than the mean observed across the approximately 700 donors.

As to this clone: Its antigen is still unknown.

The CDR3 totals 13 residues. Germline CDR1 and CDR2: MNHNS and SASEGT. Trimming took off 7 bases at V and 3 bases at J, with 12 bases between the two ends. The primer mix had 60 Vbeta and 13 Jbeta primers. The table came from immunoSEQ multiplex PCR; TCRdb's copy has only in-frame clones and leaves some out. The repertoire table contains 200,000 to 250,000 clones. Material for sequencing was PBMCs. The clonotype was recovered from a girl under 10 years old in good health and CMV-seropositive. The V and J genes are TRBV6-1 and TRBJ1-1; D remains ambiguous. CDR3 sequence reads: CASKGREYTEAFF. CDR3 coding DNA: TGTGCCAGCAAAGGGCGGGAGTACACTGAAGCTTTCTTT.